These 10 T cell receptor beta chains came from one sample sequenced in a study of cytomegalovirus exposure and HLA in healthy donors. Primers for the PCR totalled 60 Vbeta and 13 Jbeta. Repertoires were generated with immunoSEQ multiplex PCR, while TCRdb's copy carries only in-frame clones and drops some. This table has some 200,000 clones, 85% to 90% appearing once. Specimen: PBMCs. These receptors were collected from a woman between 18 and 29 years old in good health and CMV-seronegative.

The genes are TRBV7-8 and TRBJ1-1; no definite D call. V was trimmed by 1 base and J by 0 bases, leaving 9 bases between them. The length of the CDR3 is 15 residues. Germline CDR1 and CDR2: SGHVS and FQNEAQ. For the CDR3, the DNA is TGTGCCAGCAGCTTAGAAGAGTTCCTGAACACTGAAGCTTTCTTT. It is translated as CASSLEEFLNTEAFF.

The CDR3 loop reads CASSPRTGSYTF. The CDR3 DNA sequence: TGTGCCAGCAGCCCGAGGACCGGGAGCTACACCTTC. The chain links TRBV7-2 to TRBJ1-2, with D hard to call. CDR1 and CDR2 from the germline V gene are SGHTA and FQGNSA. Trimming removed 5 bases from V and 9 bases from J, with 13 bases in between. The CDR3 runs 12 residues.

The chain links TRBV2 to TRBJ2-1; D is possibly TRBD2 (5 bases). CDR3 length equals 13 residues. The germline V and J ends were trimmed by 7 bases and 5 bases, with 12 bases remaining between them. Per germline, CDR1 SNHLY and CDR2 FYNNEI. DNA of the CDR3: TGTGCCAGCAATGGACTCTTACACAATGAGCAGTTCTTC. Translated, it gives CASNGLLHNEQFF.

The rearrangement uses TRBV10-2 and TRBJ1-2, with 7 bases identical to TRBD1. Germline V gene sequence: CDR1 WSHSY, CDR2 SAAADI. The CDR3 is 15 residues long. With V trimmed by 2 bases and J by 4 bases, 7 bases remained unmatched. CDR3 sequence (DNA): TGCGCCAGCAGTGAGCCAAACAGGGGAATCTATGGCTACACCTTC. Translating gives CASSEPNRGIYGYTF.

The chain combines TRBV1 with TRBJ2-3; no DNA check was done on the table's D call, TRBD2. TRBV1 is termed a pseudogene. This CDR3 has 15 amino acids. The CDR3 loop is CTSIPLAVYTDTQYF. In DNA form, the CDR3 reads TGCACCAGCATCCCTCTAGCGGTATACACAGATACGCAGTATTTT.

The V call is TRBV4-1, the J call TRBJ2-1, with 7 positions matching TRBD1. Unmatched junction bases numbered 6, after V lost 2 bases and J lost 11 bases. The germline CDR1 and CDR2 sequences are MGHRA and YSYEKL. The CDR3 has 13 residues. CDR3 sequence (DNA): TGCGCCAGCAGCCAAACAGGGGCGACCCAGCAGTTCTTC. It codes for CASSQTGATQQFF.

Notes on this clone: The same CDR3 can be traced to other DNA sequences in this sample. Written as DNA, the CDR3 is TGTGCCAGCAGTGACAGGGGTGCAACTAATGAAAAACTGTTTTTT. Protein: CASSDRGATNEKLFF. The J gene is TRBJ1-4, the V gene TRBV2; weak D call: TRBD1 (6 bases). Germline V gene sequence: CDR1 SNHLY, CDR2 FYNNEI. Between the trimmed V and J ends, which lost 3 bases and 0 bases, there was a span of 8 bases. The CDR3 runs to 15 residues.

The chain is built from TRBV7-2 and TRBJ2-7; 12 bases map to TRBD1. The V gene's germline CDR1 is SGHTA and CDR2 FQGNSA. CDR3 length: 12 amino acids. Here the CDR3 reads CATGQGAREQYF. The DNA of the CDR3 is TGTGCGACGGGACAGGGGGCGCGTGAGCAGTACTTC.

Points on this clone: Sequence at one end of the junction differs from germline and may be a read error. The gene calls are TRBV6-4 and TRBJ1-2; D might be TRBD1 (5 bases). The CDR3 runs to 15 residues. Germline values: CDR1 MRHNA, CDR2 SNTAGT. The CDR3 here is CASSDFAKGQYVYTF. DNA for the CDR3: TGTGCCAGCAGTGACTTTGCCAAGGGGCAGTATGTCTACACCTTC.

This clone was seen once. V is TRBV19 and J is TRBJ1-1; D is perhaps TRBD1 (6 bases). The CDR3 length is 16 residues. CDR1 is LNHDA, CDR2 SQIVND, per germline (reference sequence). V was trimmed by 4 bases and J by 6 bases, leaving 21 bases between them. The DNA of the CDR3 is TGTGCCAGTAGTAATTGGATAACAGGGACTATCCCTGAAGCTTTCTTT. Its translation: CASSNWITGTIPEAFF.